The clone carrying this TCR beta chain was detected a few times. Expressed TCRB transcripts were sequenced, since all the RNA that had been isolated was reverse transcribed. Profiling relied on immunoSEQ multiplex PCR, and the TCRdb table lists in-frame clones only, not all of them. The data show some 410,000 clones, around 10% seen once. These data originate in a study of beta chain features in type 1 diabetes. Trimming removed 1 base from V and 1 base from J; junction bases left unmatched: 0. The germline gives CDR1 SGHNT, CDR2 YENEEA. This CDR3 is built from 14 residues. The rearrangement joins TRBV11-3 to TRBJ2-7; the match to TRBD1 covers 8 bases. This sequence originates from a woman between 18 and 29 years old in good health. The material sequenced was naive CD4+ T cells from blood. The CDR3 DNA reads as TGTGCCAGCAGCTTAGGGACAGGGTCCTACGAGCAGTACTTC. Residues: CASSLGTGSYEQYF. Drawing the rest from reference TRBV11-3 and TRBJ2-7, the complete variable domain is EAGVVQSPRYKIIEKKQPVAFWCNPISGHNTLYWYLQNLGQGPELLIRYENEEAVDDSQLPKDRFSAERLKGVDSTLKIQPAELGDSAVYLCASSLGTGSYEQYFGPGTRLTVT.